This record covers a single T cell receptor (beta chain). Trimming removed 2 bases from V and 6 bases from J; junction bases left unmatched: 4. The germline V gene has CDR1 SEHNR and CDR2 FQNEAQ (reference sequence). CDR3 length: 15 amino acids. The entry originates in a study of blood T cell repertoires in COVID-19. Cohort allocation depended upon clinical history that participants reported. The study counted Cohort 3 donors as recovered given two negative PCRs, clearance, or symptom resolution. Using immunoSEQ multiplex PCR, the repertoire was profiled, and TCRdb retains in-frame clones only, with some absent. This sample has about 440,000 clones, with 90% found just once.

Specimen: PBMCs or T cells enriched from blood (not recorded which). The chain combines TRBV7-9 with TRBJ1-4, with 9 bases matching TRBD1. The source is a man between 18 and 29 years old who had recovered from COVID-19. Here the CDR3 DNA reads TGTGCCAGCAGCTTACCAACAGGGGGCTATGAAAAACTGTTTTTT. Protein sequence: CASSLPTGGYEKLFF. Full variable domain (missing parts from reference TRBV7-9 and TRBJ1-4): DTGVSQNPRHKITKRGQNVTFRCDPISEHNRLYWYRQTLGQGPEFLTYFQNEAQLEKSRLLSDRFSAERPKGSFSTLEIQRTEQGDSAMYLCASSLPTGGYEKLFFGSGTQLSVL.